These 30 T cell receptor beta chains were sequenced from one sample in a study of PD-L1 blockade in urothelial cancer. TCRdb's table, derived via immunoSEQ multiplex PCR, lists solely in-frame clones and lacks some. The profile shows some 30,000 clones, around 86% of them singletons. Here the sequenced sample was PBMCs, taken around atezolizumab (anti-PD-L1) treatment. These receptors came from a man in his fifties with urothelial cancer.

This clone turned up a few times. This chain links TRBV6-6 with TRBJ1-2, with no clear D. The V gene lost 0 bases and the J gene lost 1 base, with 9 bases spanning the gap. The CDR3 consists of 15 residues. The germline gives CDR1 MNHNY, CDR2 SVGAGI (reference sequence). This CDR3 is CASSYSMGDNYGYTF. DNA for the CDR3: TGTGCCAGCAGTTACTCGATGGGCGATAACTATGGCTACACCTTC.

CDR3 DNA: TGTGCCAGCAGCCCGGTTCCACAGGGGTTTTCGACGTACAATGAGCAGTTCTTC. This codes for CASSPVPQGFSTYNEQFF. The rearrangement uses TRBV28 and TRBJ2-1; 7 nucleotides line up with TRBD1. CDR1 MDHEN and CDR2 SYDVKM come from the germline V gene. The CDR3 runs 18 residues. V dropped 6 bases and J dropped 4; count of bases not matched to a gene: 18.

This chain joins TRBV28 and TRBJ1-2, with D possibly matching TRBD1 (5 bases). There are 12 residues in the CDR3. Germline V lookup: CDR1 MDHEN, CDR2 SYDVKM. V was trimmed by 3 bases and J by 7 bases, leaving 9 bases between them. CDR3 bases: TGTGCCAGCAGTTTCCGGGGGGGTGGCTACACCTTC. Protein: CASSFRGGGYTF.

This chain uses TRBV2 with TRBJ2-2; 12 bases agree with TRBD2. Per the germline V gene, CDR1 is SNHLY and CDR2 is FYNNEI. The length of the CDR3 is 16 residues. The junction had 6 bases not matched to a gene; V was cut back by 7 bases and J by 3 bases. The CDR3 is CASIMTSGSDTGELFF. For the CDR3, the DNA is TGTGCCAGCATTATGACTAGCGGGAGCGACACCGGGGAGCTGTTTTTT.

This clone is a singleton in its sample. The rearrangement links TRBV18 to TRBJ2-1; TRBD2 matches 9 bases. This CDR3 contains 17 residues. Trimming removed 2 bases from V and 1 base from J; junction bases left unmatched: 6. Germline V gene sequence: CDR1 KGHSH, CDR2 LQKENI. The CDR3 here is CASSPGLAGRSYNEQFF. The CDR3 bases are TGTGCCAGCTCACCAGGGCTAGCGGGAAGATCCTACAATGAGCAGTTCTTC.

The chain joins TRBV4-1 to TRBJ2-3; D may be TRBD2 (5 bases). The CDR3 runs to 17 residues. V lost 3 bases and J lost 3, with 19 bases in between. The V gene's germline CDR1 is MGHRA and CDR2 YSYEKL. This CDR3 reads CASSHTNDPSGTDTQYF. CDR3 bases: TGCGCCAGCAGCCACACAAACGACCCATCGGGGACAGATACGCAGTATTTT.

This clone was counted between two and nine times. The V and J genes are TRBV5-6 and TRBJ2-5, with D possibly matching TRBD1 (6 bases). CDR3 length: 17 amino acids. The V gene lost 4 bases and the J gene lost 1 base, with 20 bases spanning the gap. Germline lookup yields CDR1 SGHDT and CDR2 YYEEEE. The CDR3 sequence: CASSPPSLTGLQETQYF. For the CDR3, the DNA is TGTGCCAGCAGCCCCCCCAGTCTGACAGGTCTCCAAGAGACCCAGTACTTC.

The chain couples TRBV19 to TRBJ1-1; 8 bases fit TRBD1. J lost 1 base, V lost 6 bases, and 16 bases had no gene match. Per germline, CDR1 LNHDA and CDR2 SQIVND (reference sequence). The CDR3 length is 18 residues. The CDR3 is CASSPPAGRGRGNTEAFF. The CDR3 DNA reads TGTGCCAGTAGCCCGCCGGCGGGCAGGGGGCGGGGGAACACTGAAGCTTTCTTT.

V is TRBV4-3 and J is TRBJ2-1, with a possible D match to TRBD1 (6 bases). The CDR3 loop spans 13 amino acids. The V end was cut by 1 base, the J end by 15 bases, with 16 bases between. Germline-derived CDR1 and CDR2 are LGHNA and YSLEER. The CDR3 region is CASSQVPQGYLFF. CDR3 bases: TGCGCCAGCAGCCAAGTTCCGCAGGGGTATCTGTTCTTC.

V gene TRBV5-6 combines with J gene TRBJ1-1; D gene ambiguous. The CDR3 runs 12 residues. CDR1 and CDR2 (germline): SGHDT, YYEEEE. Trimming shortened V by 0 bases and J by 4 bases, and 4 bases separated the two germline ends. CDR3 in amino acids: CASSLGSTEAFF. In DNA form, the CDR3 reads TGTGCCAGCAGCTTGGGGAGCACTGAAGCTTTCTTT.

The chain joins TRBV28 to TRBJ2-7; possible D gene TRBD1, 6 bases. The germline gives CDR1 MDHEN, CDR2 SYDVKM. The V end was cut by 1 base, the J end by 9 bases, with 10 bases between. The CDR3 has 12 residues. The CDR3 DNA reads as TGTGCCAGCAGTTTATTGGACAGTCTGCAGTACTTC. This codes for CASSLLDSLQYF.

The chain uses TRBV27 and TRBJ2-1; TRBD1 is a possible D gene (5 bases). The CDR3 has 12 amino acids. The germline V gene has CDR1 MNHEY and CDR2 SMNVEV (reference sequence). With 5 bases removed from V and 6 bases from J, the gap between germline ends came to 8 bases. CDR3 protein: CASSPQGNEQFF. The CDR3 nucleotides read TGTGCCAGCAGTCCCCAGGGCAATGAGCAGTTCTTC.

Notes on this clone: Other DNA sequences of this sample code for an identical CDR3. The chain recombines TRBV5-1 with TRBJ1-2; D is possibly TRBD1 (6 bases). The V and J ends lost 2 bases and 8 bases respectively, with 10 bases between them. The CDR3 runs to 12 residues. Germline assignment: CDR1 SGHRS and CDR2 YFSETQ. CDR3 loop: CASSFGGGGYTF. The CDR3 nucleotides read TGCGCCAGCAGCTTTGGGGGCGGGGGCTACACCTTC.

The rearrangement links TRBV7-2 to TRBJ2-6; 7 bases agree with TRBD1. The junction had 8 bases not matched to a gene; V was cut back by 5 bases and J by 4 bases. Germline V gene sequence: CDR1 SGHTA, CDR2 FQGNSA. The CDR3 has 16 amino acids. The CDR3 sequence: CASSPQLDRGANVLTF. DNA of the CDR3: TGTGCCAGCAGCCCCCAACTGGACAGGGGGGCCAACGTCCTGACTTTC.

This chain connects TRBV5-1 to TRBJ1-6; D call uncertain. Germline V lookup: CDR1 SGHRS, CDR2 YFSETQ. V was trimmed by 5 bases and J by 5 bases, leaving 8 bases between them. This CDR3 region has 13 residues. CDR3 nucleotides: TGCGCCAGCAGTTGGACTGATAATTCACCCCTCCACTTT. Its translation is CASSWTDNSPLHF. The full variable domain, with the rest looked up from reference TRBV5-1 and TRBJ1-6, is KAGVTQTPRYLIKTRGQQVTLSCSPISGHRSVSWYQQTPGQGLQFLFEYFSETQRNKGNFPGRFSGRQFSNSRSEMNVSTLELGDSALYLCASSWTDNSPLHFGNGTRLTVT.

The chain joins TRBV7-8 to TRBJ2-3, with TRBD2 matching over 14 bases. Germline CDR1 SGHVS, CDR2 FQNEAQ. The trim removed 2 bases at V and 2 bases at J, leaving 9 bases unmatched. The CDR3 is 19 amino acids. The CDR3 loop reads CASSLRRTSGGSPTDTQYF. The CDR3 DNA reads TGTGCCAGCAGCTTACGTCGGACTAGCGGGGGGTCCCCCACAGATACGCAGTATTTT. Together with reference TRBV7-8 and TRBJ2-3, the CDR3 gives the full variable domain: GAGVSQSPRYKVAKRGQDVALRCDPISGHVSLFWYQQALGQGPEFLTYFQNEAQLDKSGLPSDRFFAERPEGSVSTLKIQRTQQEDSAVYLCASSLRRTSGGSPTDTQYFGPGTRLTVL.

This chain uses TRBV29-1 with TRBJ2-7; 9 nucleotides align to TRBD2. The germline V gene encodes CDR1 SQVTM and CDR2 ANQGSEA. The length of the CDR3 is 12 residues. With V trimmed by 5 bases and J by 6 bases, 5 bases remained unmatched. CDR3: CSVSRGRGEQYF. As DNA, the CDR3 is TGCAGCGTTAGTCGCGGGAGGGGCGAGCAGTACTTC.

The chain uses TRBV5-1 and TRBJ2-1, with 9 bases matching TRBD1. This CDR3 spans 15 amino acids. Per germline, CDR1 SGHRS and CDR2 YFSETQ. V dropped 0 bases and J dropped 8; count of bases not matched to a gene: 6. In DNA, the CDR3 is TGCGCCAGCAGCTTGGACGGGACAGGGACCGATGAGCAGTTCTTC. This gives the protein CASSLDGTGTDEQFF.

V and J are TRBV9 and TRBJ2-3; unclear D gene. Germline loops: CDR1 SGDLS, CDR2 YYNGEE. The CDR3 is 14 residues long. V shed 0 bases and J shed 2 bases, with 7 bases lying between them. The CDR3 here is CASSVDSFTDTQYF. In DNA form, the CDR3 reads TGTGCCAGCAGCGTAGACAGTTTCACAGATACGCAGTATTTT.

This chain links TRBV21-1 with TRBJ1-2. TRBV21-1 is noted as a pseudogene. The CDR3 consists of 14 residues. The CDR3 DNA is TGTGCCAGCAGCAAAGTTCGGAGAAGTTATGGCTACACCTTC. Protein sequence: CASSKVRRSYGYTF.

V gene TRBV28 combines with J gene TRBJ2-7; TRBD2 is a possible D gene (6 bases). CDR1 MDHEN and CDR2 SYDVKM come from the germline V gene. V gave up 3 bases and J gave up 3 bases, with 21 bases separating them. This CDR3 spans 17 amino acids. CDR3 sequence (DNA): TGTGCCAGCAGTTTTGGGCGCGGGATCTCGGGGGTCTACGAGCAGTACTTC. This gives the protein CASSFGRGISGVYEQYF.

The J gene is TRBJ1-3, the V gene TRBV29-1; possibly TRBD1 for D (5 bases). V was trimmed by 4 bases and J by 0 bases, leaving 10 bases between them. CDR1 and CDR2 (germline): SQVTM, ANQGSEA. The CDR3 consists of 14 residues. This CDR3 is CSVVGADSGNTIYF. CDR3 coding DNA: TGCAGCGTTGTAGGGGCAGACTCTGGAAACACCATATATTTT.

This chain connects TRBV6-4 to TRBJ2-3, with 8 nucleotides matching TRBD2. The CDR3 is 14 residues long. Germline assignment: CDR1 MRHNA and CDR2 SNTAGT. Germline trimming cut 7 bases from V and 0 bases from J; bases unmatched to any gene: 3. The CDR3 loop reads CASTPGGSTDTQYF. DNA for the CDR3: TGTGCCAGCACCCCGGGAGGGAGCACAGATACGCAGTATTTT.

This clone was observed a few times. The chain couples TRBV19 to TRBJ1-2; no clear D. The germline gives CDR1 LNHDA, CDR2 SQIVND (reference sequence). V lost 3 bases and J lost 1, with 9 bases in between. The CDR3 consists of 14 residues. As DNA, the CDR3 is TGTGCCAGTAGTATTCGGGAGGGTAACTATGGCTACACCTTC. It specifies CASSIREGNYGYTF.

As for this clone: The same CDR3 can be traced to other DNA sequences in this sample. The CDR3 here is CASSRDIQETQYF. The CDR3 DNA reads TGTGCCAGCAGCCGGGACATCCAAGAGACCCAGTACTTC. The V call is TRBV28, the J call TRBJ2-5; possible D gene TRBD1, 6 bases. The CDR3 runs 13 residues. Trimming pared 6 bases from V and 1 base from J, leaving 9 bases between. From germline, CDR1 is MDHEN and CDR2 SYDVKM.

The CDR3 DNA reads as TGCGCCAGCAGCCAAGATGGGGCAGGGGTTATCTACGAGCAGTACTTC. Protein sequence: CASSQDGAGVIYEQYF. The chain couples TRBV4-1 to TRBJ2-7; D is perhaps TRBD1 (6 bases). The germline CDR1 and CDR2 sequences are MGHRA and YSYEKL. The CDR3 sequence is 16 residues long. V was trimmed by 0 bases and J by 3 bases, leaving 15 bases between them.

The CDR3 spells CATRFFRNTGELFF. The CDR3 DNA is TGCGCCACCCGGTTTTTTCGGAACACCGGGGAGCTGTTTTTT. The genes are TRBV5-1 and TRBJ2-2; D gene unclear. Germline values: CDR1 SGHRS, CDR2 YFSETQ. V gave up 9 bases and J gave up 1 base, with 13 bases separating them. This CDR3 has 14 amino acids.

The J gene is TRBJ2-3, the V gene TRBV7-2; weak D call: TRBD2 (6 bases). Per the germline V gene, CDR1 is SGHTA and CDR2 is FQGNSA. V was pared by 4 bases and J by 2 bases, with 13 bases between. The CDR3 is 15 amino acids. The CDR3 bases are TGTGCCAGCAGCTGGTACTTGGGACTCACAGATACGCAGTATTTT. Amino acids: CASSWYLGLTDTQYF.

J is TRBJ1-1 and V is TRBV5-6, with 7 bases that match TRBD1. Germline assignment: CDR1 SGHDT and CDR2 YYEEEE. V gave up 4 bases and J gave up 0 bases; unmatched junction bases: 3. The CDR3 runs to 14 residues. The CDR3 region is CASSLGTVNTEAFF. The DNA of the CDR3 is TGTGCCAGCAGCCTCGGGACAGTGAACACTGAAGCTTTCTTT.

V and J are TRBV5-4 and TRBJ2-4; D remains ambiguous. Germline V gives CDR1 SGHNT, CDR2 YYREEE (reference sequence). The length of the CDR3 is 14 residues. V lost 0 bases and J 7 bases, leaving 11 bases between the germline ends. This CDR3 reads CASSLAGVGNIQYF. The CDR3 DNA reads TGTGCCAGCAGCTTGGCCGGTGTCGGGAACATTCAGTACTTC.